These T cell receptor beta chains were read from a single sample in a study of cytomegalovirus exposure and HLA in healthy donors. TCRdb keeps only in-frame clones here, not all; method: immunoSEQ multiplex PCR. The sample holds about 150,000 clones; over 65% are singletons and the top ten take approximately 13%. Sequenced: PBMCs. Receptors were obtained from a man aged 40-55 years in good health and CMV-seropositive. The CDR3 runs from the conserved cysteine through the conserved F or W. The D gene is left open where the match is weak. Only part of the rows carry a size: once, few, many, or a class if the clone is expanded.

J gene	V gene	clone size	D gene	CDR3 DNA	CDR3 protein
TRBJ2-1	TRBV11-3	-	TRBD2	TGTGCCAGCAGCAGGACCGGGACTAGCGGGAGGGATGAGCAGTTCTTC	CASSRTGTSGRDEQFF
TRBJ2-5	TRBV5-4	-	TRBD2	TGTGCCAGCAGCCAAGGACTAGCCCAAGAGACCCAGTACTTC	CASSQGLAQETQYF
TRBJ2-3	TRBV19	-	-	TGTGCCAGTAGTATCCGTGGGGTAGCGGAGGGAGATACGCAGTATTTT	CASSIRGVAEGDTQYF
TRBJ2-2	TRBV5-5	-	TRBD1	TGTGCCAGCAGCTTGACCAGGACAGGCTCCGGGGAGCTGTTTTTT	CASSLTRTGSGELFF
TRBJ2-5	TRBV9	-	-	TGTGCCAGCAGCGCTTCGTTAACCCGGGAGACCCAGTACTTC	CASSASLTRETQYF
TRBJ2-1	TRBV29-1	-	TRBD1	TGCCCCGGACAGGGGTGGTTCTTC	CPGQGWFF
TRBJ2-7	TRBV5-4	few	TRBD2	TGTGCCAGCAGCTTGACGGGAGGGACCGAGCAGTACTTC	CASSLTGGTEQYF
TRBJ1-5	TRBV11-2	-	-	TGTGCCAGCAGCTTATCCCCCACAGGTCAGCCCCAGCATTTT	CASSLSPTGQPQHF
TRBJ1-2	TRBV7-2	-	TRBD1	TGTGCCAGCAGCCTATACAGGGGTTTGGCCGGCTACACCTTC	CASSLYRGLAGYTF
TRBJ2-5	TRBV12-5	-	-	TGTGCTAGTGGTTTGGCTACCCCGGTCACGGAGACCCAGTACTTC	CASGLATPVTETQYF
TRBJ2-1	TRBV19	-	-	TGTGCCAGTAGTATAGGAGGGTACAATGAGCAGTTCTTC	CASSIGGYNEQFF